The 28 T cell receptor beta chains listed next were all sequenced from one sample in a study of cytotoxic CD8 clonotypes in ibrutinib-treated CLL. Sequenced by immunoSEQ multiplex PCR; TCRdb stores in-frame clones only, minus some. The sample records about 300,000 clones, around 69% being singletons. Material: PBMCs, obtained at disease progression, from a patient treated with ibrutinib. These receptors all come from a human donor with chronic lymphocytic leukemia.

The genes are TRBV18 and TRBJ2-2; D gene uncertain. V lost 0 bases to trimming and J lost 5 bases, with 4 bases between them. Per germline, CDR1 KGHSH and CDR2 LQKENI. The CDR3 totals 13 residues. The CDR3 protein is CASSPPTTGELFF. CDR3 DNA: TGTGCCAGCTCACCACCGACAACCGGGGAGCTGTTTTTT. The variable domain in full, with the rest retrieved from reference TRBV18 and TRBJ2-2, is NAGVMQNPRHLVRRRGQEARLRCSPMKGHSHVYWYRQLPEEGLKFMVYLQKENIIDESGMPKERFSAEFPKEGPSILRIQQVVRGDSAAYFCASSPPTTGELFFGEGSRLTVL.

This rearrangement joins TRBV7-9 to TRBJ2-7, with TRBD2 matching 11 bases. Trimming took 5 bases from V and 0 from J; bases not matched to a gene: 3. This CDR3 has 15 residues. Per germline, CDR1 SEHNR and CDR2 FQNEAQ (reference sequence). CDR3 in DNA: TGTGCCAGCAGCAGGACTAGCGGGCTCTCCTACGAGCAGTACTTC. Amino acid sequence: CASSRTSGLSYEQYF. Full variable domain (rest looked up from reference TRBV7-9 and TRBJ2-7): DTGVSQNPRHKITKRGQNVTFRCDPISEHNRLYWYRQTLGQGPEFLTYFQNEAQLEKSRLLSDRFSAERPKGSFSTLEIQRTEQGDSAMYLCASSRTSGLSYEQYFGPGTRLTVT.

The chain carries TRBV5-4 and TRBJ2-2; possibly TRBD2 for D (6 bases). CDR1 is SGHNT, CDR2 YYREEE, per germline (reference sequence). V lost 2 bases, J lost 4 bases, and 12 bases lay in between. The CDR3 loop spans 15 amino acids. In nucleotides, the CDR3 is TGTGCCAGCAGCTTAACGGGGGATGGCACCGGGGAGCTGTTTTTT. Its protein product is CASSLTGDGTGELFF. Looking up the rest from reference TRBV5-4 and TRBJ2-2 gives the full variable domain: ETGVTQSPTHLIKTRGQQVTLRCSSQSGHNTVSWYQQALGQGPQFIFQYYREEENGRGNFPPRFSGLQFPNYSSELNVNALELDDSALYLCASSLTGDGTGELFFGEGSRLTVL.

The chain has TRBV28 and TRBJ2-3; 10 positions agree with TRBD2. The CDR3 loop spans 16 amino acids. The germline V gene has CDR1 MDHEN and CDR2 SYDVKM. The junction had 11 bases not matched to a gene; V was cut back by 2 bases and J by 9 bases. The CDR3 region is CASSLIGSGRARTQYF. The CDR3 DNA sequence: TGTGCCAGCAGTTTAATAGGCAGCGGGAGGGCACGGACGCAGTATTTT.

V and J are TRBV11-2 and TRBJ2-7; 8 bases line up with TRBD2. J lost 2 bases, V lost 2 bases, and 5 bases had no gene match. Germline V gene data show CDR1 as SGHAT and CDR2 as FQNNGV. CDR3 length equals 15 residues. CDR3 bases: TGTGCCAGCAGCTTATTGCCAGCGGGAGCCTACGAGCAGTACTTC. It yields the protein CASSLLPAGAYEQYF.

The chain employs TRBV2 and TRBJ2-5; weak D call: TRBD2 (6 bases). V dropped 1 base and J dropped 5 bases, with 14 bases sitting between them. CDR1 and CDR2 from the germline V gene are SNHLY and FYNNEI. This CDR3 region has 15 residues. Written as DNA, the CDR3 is TGTGCCAGCAGTGAAGAACTAGCCGGCTGGGAGACCCAGTACTTC. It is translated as CASSEELAGWETQYF.

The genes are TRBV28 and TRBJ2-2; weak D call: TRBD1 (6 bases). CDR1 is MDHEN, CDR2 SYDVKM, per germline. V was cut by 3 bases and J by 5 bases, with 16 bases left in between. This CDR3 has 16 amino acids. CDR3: CASSLRGKGHTGELFF. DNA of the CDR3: TGTGCCAGCAGTTTGAGGGGGAAGGGTCATACCGGGGAGCTGTTTTTT.

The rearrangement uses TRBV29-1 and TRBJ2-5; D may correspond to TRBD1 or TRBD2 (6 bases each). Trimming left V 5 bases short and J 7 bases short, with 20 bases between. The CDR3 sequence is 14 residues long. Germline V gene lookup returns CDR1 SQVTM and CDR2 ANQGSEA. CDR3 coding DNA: TGCAGCGTTCTTCCCTCGGGGGCAGGGCTGACCCAGTACTTC. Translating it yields CSVLPSGAGLTQYF.

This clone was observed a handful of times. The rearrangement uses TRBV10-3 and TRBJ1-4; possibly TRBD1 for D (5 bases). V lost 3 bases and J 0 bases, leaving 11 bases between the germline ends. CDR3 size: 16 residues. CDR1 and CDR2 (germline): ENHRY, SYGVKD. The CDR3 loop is CAISEIGGSTNEKLFF. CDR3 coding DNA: TGTGCCATCAGTGAAATCGGGGGGTCAACTAATGAAAAACTGTTTTTT.

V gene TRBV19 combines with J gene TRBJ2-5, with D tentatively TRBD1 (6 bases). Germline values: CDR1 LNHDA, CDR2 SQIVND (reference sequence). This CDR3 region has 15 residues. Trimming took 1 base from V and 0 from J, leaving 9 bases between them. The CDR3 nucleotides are TGTGCCAGTAGTATAGCTACAGGGTACCAAGAGACCCAGTACTTC. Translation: CASSIATGYQETQYF.

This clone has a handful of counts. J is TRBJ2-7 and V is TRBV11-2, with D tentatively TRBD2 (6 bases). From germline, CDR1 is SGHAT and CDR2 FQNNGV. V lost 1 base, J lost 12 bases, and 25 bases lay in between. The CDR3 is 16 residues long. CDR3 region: CASSLGGGRSTSGRYF. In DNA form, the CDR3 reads TGTGCCAGCAGCTTAGGGGGAGGACGGAGTACATCAGGTCGGTACTTC.

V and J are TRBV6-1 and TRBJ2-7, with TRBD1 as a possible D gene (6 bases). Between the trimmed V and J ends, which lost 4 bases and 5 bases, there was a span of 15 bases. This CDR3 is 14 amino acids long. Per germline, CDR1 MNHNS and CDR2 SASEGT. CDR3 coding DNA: TGTGCCAGCAGTGTCTGGGCAGGGGTCAACGAGCAGTACTTC. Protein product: CASSVWAGVNEQYF.

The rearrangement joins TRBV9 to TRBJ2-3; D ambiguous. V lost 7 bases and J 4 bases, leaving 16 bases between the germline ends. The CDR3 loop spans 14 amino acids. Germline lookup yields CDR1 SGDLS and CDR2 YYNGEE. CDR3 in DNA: TGTGCCAGCGGTTCTGGAGCCAGGCCAGATACGCAGTATTTT. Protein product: CASGSGARPDTQYF. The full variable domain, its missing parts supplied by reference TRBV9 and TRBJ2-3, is DSGVTQTPKHLITATGQRVTLRCSPRSGDLSVYWYQQSLDQGLQFLIQYYNGEERAKGNILERFSAQQFPDLHSELNLSSLELGDSALYFCASGSGARPDTQYFGPGTRLTVL.

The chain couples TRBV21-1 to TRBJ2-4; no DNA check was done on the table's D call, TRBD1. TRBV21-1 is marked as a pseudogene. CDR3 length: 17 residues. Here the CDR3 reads CASSKDWTAVAKNIQYF. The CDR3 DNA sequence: TGTGCCAGCAGCAAAGATTGGACAGCTGTAGCCAAAAACATTCAGTACTTC.

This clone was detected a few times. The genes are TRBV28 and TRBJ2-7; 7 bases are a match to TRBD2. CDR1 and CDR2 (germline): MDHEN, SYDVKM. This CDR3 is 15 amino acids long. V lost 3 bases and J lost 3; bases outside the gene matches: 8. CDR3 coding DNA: TGTGCCAGCAGTTTTGCAGCTAGCGGCCTCTACGAGCAGTACTTC. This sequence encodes CASSFAASGLYEQYF.

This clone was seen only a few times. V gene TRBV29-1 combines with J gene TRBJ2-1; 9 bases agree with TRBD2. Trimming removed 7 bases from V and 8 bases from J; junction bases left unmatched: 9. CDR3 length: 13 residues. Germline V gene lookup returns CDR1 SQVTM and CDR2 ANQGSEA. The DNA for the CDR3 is TGCAGCGCCGAGGGCGGGGGGGCTTATGAGCAGTTCTTC. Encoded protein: CSAEGGGAYEQFF.

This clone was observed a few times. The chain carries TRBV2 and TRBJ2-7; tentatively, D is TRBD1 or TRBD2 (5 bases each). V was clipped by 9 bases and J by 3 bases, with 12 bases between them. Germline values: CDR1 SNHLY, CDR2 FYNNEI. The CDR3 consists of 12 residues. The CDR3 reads CASSGRHYEQYF. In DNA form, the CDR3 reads TGTGCCAGTTCGGGACGGCACTACGAGCAGTACTTC.

The CDR3 spells CSVSSAGGPYEQYF. CDR3 sequence (DNA): TGCAGCGTGTCTTCAGCAGGGGGACCCTACGAGCAGTACTTC. This chain connects TRBV29-1 to TRBJ2-7, with 7 bases lining up with TRBD1. CDR3 size: 14 residues. Per the germline V gene, CDR1 is SQVTM and CDR2 is ANQGSEA. Trimming cost V 6 bases and J 2 bases; bases outside gene matches: 10.

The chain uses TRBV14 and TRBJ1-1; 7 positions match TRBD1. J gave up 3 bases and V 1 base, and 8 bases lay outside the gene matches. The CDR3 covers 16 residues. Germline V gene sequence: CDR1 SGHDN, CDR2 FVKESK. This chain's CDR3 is CASSQVYRGRDTEAFF. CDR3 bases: TGTGCCAGCAGCCAAGTCTACAGGGGTAGGGACACTGAAGCTTTCTTT. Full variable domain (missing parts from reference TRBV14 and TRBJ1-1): EAGVTQFPSHSVIEKGQTVTLRCDPISGHDNLYWYRRVMGKEIKFLLHFVKESKQDESGMPNNRFLAERTGGTYSTLKVQPAELEDSGVYFCASSQVYRGRDTEAFFGQGTRLTVV.

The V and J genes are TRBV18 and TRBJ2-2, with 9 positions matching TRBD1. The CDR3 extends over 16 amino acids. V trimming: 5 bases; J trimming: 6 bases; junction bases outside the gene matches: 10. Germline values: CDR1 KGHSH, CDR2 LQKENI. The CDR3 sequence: CASSSRTGEVSGELFF. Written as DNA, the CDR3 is TGTGCCAGCTCATCGAGGACAGGGGAGGTGTCCGGGGAGCTGTTTTTT.

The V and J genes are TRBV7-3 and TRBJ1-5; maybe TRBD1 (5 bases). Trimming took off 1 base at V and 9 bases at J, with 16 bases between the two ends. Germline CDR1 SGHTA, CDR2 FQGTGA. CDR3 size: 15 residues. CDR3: CASSLRGREAGPQHF. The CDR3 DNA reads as TGTGCCAGCAGCTTAAGGGGGAGGGAGGCTGGGCCCCAGCATTTT.

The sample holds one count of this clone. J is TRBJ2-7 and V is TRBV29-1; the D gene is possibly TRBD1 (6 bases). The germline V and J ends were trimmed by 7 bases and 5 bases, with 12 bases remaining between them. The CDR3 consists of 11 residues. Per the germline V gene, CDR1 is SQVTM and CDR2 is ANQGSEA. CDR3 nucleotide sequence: TGCAGCGGGAGACAGGCCCACGAGCAGTACTTC. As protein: CSGRQAHEQYF.

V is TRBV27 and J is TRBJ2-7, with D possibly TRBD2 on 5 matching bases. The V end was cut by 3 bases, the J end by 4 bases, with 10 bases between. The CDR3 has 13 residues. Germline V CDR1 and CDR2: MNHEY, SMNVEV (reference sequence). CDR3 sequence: CASSLIEGYEQYF. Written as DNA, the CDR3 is TGTGCCAGCAGTTTGATTGAGGGTTACGAGCAGTACTTC.

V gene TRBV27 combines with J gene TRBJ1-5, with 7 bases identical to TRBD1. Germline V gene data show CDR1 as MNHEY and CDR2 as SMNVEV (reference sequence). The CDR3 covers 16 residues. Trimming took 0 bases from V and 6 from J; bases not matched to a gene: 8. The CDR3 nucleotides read TGTGCCAGCAGTTTATCAGGACAGGCTTCGGTTCAGCCCCAGCATTTT. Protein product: CASSLSGQASVQPQHF.

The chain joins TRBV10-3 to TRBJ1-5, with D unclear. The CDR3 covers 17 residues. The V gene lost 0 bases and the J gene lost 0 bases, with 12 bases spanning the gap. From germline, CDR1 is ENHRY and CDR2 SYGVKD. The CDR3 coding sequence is TGTGCCATCAGTGAGTCTGGGCGGGAACATAGCAATCAGCCCCAGCATTTT. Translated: CAISESGREHSNQPQHF.

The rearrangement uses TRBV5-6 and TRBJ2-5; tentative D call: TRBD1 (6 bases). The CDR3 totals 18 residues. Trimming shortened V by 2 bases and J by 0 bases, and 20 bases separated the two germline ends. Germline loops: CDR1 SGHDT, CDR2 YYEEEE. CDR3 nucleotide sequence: TGTGCCAGCAGCTTCCAACGCCGGGCCCAGGGGTACCAAGAGACCCAGTACTTC. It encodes CASSFQRRAQGYQETQYF. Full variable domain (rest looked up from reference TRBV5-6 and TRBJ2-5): DAGVTQSPTHLIKTRGQQVTLRCSPKSGHDTVSWYQQALGQGPQFIFQYYEEEERQRGNFPDRFSGHQFPNYSSELNVNALLLGDSALYLCASSFQRRAQGYQETQYFGPGTRLLVL.

CDR3 sequence: CATSMPLHPPDTQYF. DNA of the CDR3: TGTGCCACCAGCATGCCTCTCCACCCCCCAGATACGCAGTATTTT. V and J are TRBV15 and TRBJ2-3; no definite D call. The CDR3 is 15 amino acids. CDR1 and CDR2 (germline): LNHNV, YYDKDF (reference sequence). Trimming took off 4 bases at V and 4 bases at J, with 15 bases between the two ends.

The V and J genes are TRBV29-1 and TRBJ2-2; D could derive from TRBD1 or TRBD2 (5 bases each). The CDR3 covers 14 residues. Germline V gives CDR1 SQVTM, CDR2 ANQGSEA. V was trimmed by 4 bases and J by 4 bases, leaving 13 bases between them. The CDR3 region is CSVVPQGRTGELFF. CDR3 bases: TGCAGCGTTGTACCCCAGGGACGCACCGGGGAGCTGTTTTTT.